Each of the 2 T cell receptor beta chains below was sequenced from the same sample in a study of Tregs in tolerant kidney transplant recipients. The data were produced by immunoSEQ multiplex PCR, yet TCRdb's version contains in-frame clones alone and is incomplete. This sample's table reports about 52,000 clones. The sample in question was CD4+ T cells from blood, obtained before the transplant. The receptor source for this set is a human donor who received a combined kidney and bone marrow transplant.

As regards this clone: With the read ending 3 residues before the CDR3 end, the germline J gene is used to fill in that end. The V gene is TRBV19, the J gene TRBJ2-1; the match to TRBD1 covers 8 bases. There are 13 residues in the CDR3. V lost 3 bases to trimming and J lost 7 bases; unmatched junction nucleotides: 2. CDR1 is LNHDA and CDR2 is SQIVND in the germline V gene (reference sequence). CDR3: CASSIDRGNEQFF. CDR3 DNA, as far as it was read: TGTGCCAGTAGTATTGACAGGGGAAATGAG. Complete variable domain (other parts from reference TRBV19 and TRBJ2-1): DGGITQSPKYLFRKEGQNVTLSCEQNLNHDAMYWYRQDPGQGLRLIYYSQIVNDFQKGDIAEGYSVSREKKESFPLTVTSAQKNPTAFYLCASSIDRGNEQFFGPGTRLTVL.

Turning to this clone: The read comes to an end 3 residues before the CDR3 does, leaving the germline J gene to fill in the end. The V gene is TRBV7-9, the J gene TRBJ2-5, with D uncertain. Per the germline V gene, CDR1 is SEHNR and CDR2 is FQNEAQ (reference sequence). The CDR3 is 13 residues long. Trimming removed 3 bases from V and 3 bases from J, with 8 bases in between. Incomplete CDR3 DNA: TGTGCCAGCAGCTTTGACTGGGAAGAGACC. Protein: CASSFDWEET. The entire CDR3 is CASSFDWEETQYF.